The rows below give T cell receptor beta chains drawn from one sample of a study of blood T cells in healthy people across ages. Via MiXCR, TCRdb re-called the 5' RACE reads, giving one row per CDR3 protein. Seen here are about 800,000 distinct CDR3 sequences, less than 60% observed once, and the top ten hold 15% to 20%. The sample taken for sequencing was blood. The receptors were gathered from a man older than 75 in good health. CDR3s include the opening cysteine and the closing phenylalanine or tryptophan. D genes are given only for firm matches. Some rows have no size entry. The others give once, few or many, or a class for an expanded clone.

clone size,D gene,J gene,V gene,CDR3 DNA,CDR3 protein
-,-,TRBJ2-1,TRBV29-1,TGCAGCGTTGTAGAAACTAGAGTTCGGGATGAGCAGTTCTTC,CSVVETRVRDEQFF
few,-,TRBJ2-5,TRBV5-8,TGTGCCAGCAGCTGGACATTTCAGACCCAGTACTTC,CASSWTFQTQYF
-,TRBD2,TRBJ2-1,TRBV2,TGTGCCAGCGAGGGACTAGCGGGGACTCTCTCCTACAATGAGCAGTTCTTC,CASEGLAGTLSYNEQFF
-,TRBD1,TRBJ1-6,TRBV14,TGTGCCAGCAGCCAGGCGACAGGGAGTTCACCCCTCCACTTT,CASSQATGSSPLHF
many,-,TRBJ2-5,TRBV4-3,TGCGCCAGCAGCCAAGGGCACGGGGCAGAGACCCAGTACTTC,CASSQGHGAETQYF
few,-,TRBJ2-5,TRBV5-1,TGCGCCAGCAGCTTGACGCGAAGGGAGACCCAGTACTTC,CASSLTRRETQYF
-,-,TRBJ1-2,TRBV14,TGTGCCAGCAGCCAAGAGTTCAGGGGAGGAGGCTACACCTTC,CASSQEFRGGGYTF
few,-,TRBJ2-1,TRBV10-3,TGTGCCATTTCGGCCGGGACTGAATACAATGAGCAGTTCTTC,CAISAGTEYNEQFF
-,TRBD2,TRBJ2-7,TRBV24-1,TGTGCCACCAGTGCCCAAGGGGTTGACAGCGGGAGCGCCTACAATGAGCAGTACTTC,CATSAQGVDSGSAYNEQYF
-,-,TRBJ2-5,TRBV12-3/TRBV12-4,TGTGCCAGCAGTTTAGCAGGGGCCAGCACCTACGTGCAGTACTTC,CASSLAGASTYVQYF
few,-,TRBJ2-5,TRBV7-2,TGTGCCAGCGGTCGATTCGGCGGAGAGACCCAGTACTTC,CASGRFGGETQYF
-,-,TRBJ2-7,TRBV27,TGTGCCAGTCGATACCAGAACAGGGTAGTTCGGGGCGAGCAGTACTTC,CASRYQNRVVRGEQYF
few,TRBD1,TRBJ2-1,TRBV20-1,TGCAGTGCTAGGACACAGGGGGCGCCTTACAATGAGCAGTTCTTC,CSARTQGAPYNEQFF
-,-,TRBJ2-7,TRBV7-2,TGTGCCAGCAGTTCGGGAGAGTGGGGCTACGAGCAGTACTTC,CASSSGEWGYEQYF
-,-,TRBJ1-2,TRBV6-6,TGTGCCAGCCTGGTCCTCGACTATGGCTACACCTTC,CASLVLDYGYTF
-,TRBD2,TRBJ2-7,TRBV7-2,TGTGCCAGCAGCCAGGCCTCTAGCGGCCCGATTTACGAGCAGTACTTC,CASSQASSGPIYEQYF
few,-,TRBJ2-1,TRBV7-2,TGTGCCAGCAGCCCCCAGGGAACACGGGTGGGTGAGCAGTTCTTC,CASSPQGTRVGEQFF
once,TRBD2,TRBJ2-1,TRBV27,TGTGCCAGCAGTTTCCCTAGCGGGAGATCCCTCAATGAGCAGTTCTTC,CASSFPSGRSLNEQFF
-,TRBD2,TRBJ2-5,TRBV12-3/TRBV12-4,TGTGCCAGCAAATTACTAGCGGGAGGAGAGACCCAGTACTTC,CASKLLAGGETQYF
-,TRBD2,TRBJ2-7,TRBV28,TGTGCCAGCAGTTTAGCGGGAGGGGCTTGGGAGCAGTACTTC,CASSLAGGAWEQYF
-,TRBD2,TRBJ2-1,TRBV7-9,TGTGCCAGCAGCTTATTAGGGCGTGGAGGGACTAGCGGGGCCAATGAGCAGTTCTTC,CASSLLGRGGTSGANEQFF
-,TRBD2,TRBJ2-1,TRBV20-1,TGCAGTGCTAGAGGGCTAGCGGGAGGCAGGGATGAGCAGTTCTTC,CSARGLAGGRDEQFF
few,-,TRBJ2-5,TRBV5-4,TGTGCCAGCAGCCCTGACGCAGGGGGGAAGACCCAGTACTTC,CASSPDAGGKTQYF
-,-,TRBJ1-2,TRBV18,TGTGCCAGCTCGCTTGACCAGGGGCCCTATGGCTACACCTTC,CASSLDQGPYGYTF
-,-,TRBJ2-3,TRBV12-3/TRBV12-4,TGTGCCAGCAATCGAGCGGGTCTCACAGATACGCAGTATTTT,CASNRAGLTDTQYF
many,-,TRBJ2-1,TRBV25-1,TGTGCCAGCAGTGAATATACCAGGGGAAGTGGTGAGCAGTTCTTC,CASSEYTRGSGEQFF
few,-,TRBJ1-2,TRBV6-1,TGTGCCAGCACACAGGGACGAGGCTACACCTTC,CASTQGRGYTF
few,TRBD1,TRBJ1-2,TRBV27,TGTGCCAGCCAACCCGGACAGGGGTCCTTATTCTATGGCTACACCTTC,CASQPGQGSLFYGYTF
-,-,TRBJ2-5,TRBV7-2,TGTGCCAGCAGCTTAGAGGGCGAGAAAGAGACCCAGTACTTC,CASSLEGEKETQYF
-,TRBD2,TRBJ2-1,TRBV20-1,TGCAGTGCTAGAGGTACGGGAGGGAATGAGCAGTTCTTC,CSARGTGGNEQFF
-,-,TRBJ2-3,TRBV29-1,TGCAGCCACCATGAGGGTCCCGATACGCAGTATTTT,CSHHEGPDTQYF
-,-,TRBJ2-4,TRBV20-1,TGCAGTGCTAGAGTTGAGACAGGACCCTACGAGCGGTACTTC,CSARVETGPYERYF
-,-,TRBJ2-3,TRBV5-1,TGCGCCAGCAGCTGGAATTGGGCCACAGATACGCAGTATTTT,CASSWNWATDTQYF
few,-,TRBJ2-7,TRBV29-1,TGCAGCGTTGAGATGAAAGGCTACGAGCAGTACTTC,CSVEMKGYEQYF
many,-,TRBJ2-5,TRBV11-3,TGTGCCAGCAGCGGAGGGGGGTACCAAGAGACCCAGTACTTC,CASSGGGYQETQYF
few,-,TRBJ2-5,TRBV20-1,TGCAGTGCCTCCACAGGGAGGGAGACCCAGTACTTC,CSASTGRETQYF
-,-,TRBJ1-1,TRBV11-2,TGTGCCAGCAGCTTAGTAGGTCGGGGCGGGAACACTGAAGCTTTCTTT,CASSLVGRGGNTEAFF
few,-,TRBJ2-1,TRBV6-2/TRBV6-3,TGTGCCAGCAGTTACGTGGGACTGAACAATGAGCAGTTCTTC,CASSYVGLNNEQFF
-,-,TRBJ2-7,TRBV7-8,TGTGCCAGCAGCTTAGAAGGGGCACCCTACGAGCAGTACTTC,CASSLEGAPYEQYF
many,TRBD2,TRBJ2-5,TRBV4-2,TGTGCCAGCAGCCGAGCGGGAGGGGAGACCCAGTACTTC,CASSRAGGETQYF
-,-,TRBJ1-4,TRBV29-1,TGCAGCGTTCGCGGAAATTATGAAAAACTGTTTTTT,CSVRGNYEKLFF
-,-,TRBJ2-3,TRBV18,TGTGCCAGCTCACCTGCAGAGGGGGCAGATACGCAGTATTTT,CASSPAEGADTQYF
-,-,TRBJ2-1,TRBV10-3,TGTGCCATCAGTGAGTCCCCTAGCATCATAAATGAGCAGTTCTTC,CAISESPSIINEQFF
many,-,TRBJ2-7,TRBV10-3,TGTGCCATCAGTGAGTCTGCCGGGCGCAATTGGGACGAGCAGTACTTC,CAISESAGRNWDEQYF
few,TRBD2,TRBJ2-1,TRBV7-9,TGTGCCAGCAGCTATGATAGCGGGAGTGTAAATGAGCAGTTCTTC,CASSYDSGSVNEQFF
-,-,TRBJ2-7,TRBV14,TGTGCCAGCAGCAAAAGAGACGGGAACCCCTACGAGCAGTACTTC,CASSKRDGNPYEQYF
-,-,TRBJ1-3,TRBV11-2,TGTGCCAGCACCCTTCAGGGGGGAAACACCATATATTTT,CASTLQGGNTIYF
-,TRBD2,TRBJ2-3,TRBV20-1,TGCAGTGTTCCGGCGGGGGGCGCGGGAGATACGCAGTATTTT,CSVPAGGAGDTQYF
many,TRBD2,TRBJ2-3,TRBV6-6,TGTGCCAGCAGCCGTAGCGGGAGGTCAACAGATACGCAGTATTTT,CASSRSGRSTDTQYF
many,-,TRBJ2-3,TRBV6-5,TGTGCCAGCAGTCTCCGAACAGGGACAGATACGCAGTATTTT,CASSLRTGTDTQYF
-,TRBD1,TRBJ2-6,TRBV5-1,TGCGCCAGCAGCTTGGCGCCAGGGGGATCTGGGGCCGACGTCCTGACTTTC,CASSLAPGGSGADVLTF
few,-,TRBJ2-3,TRBV7-2,TGTGCCAGCAGCTTACAACCCGGGAGAGGCACAGATACGCAGTATTTT,CASSLQPGRGTDTQYF
-,TRBD1,TRBJ1-5,TRBV19,TGTGCCTCCATGGACAGGGGGTTAGGTCAGCCCCAGCATTTT,CASMDRGLGQPQHF